Each of the 31 T cell receptor beta chains below was sequenced from the same sample in a study of T-cell reconstitution after alpha-beta-depleted transplantation in children. Preparation of the TCRbeta library involved a method that used unique molecular identifiers. TCRdb re-analysed the PCR reads in MiXCR, keeping a single row per CDR3 protein. This sample carries roughly 350,000 distinct CDR3 sequences, 10% to 13% of them seen once, and the ten largest clones take 2% to 3%. Sequenced here: PBMCs from the stem cell graft donor, sampled from the stem cell graft. Source of these receptors: a human donor who donated a stem cell graft to a child with acute lymphoblastic leukemia.

J is TRBJ2-1 and V is TRBV27; D call uncertain. The CDR3 loop spans 14 amino acids. V lost 0 bases and J lost 6, with 9 bases in between. CDR1 is MNHEY, CDR2 SMNVEV, per germline (reference sequence). The CDR3 bases are TGTGCCAGCAGTTTATCGGTACTGATCAATGAGCAGTTCTTC. Its translation: CASSLSVLINEQFF.

This chain joins TRBV15 and TRBJ2-3; 9 nucleotides match TRBD2. The CDR3 sequence is 15 residues long. Unmatched junction bases numbered 10, after V lost 7 bases and J lost 5 bases. Germline lookup yields CDR1 LNHNV and CDR2 YYDKDF (reference sequence). The CDR3: CATKARTSVGDTQYF. DNA for the CDR3: TGTGCCACCAAGGCGCGGACTAGCGTTGGAGATACGCAGTATTTT. The variable domain in full, completed from reference TRBV15 and TRBJ2-3, reads DAMVIQNPRYQVTQFGKPVTLSCSQTLNHNVMYWYQQKSSQAPKLLFHYYDKDFNNEADTPDNFQSRRPNTSFCFLDIRSPGLGDTAMYLCATKARTSVGDTQYFGPGTRLTVL.

In DNA form, the CDR3 reads TGTGCCAGCAGCTTACGCCCCGGGACCAGGGTATCCGAGCAGTACTTC. Its protein product is CASSLRPGTRVSEQYF. The genes are TRBV7-8 and TRBJ2-7; the D call may be TRBD1 or TRBD2 (5 bases each). With 2 bases removed from V and 6 bases from J, the gap between germline ends came to 20 bases. The germline CDR1 and CDR2 sequences are SGHVS and FQNEAQ. The CDR3 spans 16 residues.

This clonotype was counted a few times. The rearrangement uses TRBV7-2 and TRBJ2-4; 12 bases match TRBD2. From germline, CDR1 is SGHTA and CDR2 FQGNSA. V was pared by 5 bases and J by 8 bases, with 7 bases of the junction left unmatched. The CDR3 loop spans 15 amino acids. CDR3 DNA sequence: TGTGCCAGCAGCCTGACTAGCGGGAGAGGTGACATTCAGTACTTC. It yields the protein CASSLTSGRGDIQYF.

This clonotype was seen ten or more times. The chain carries TRBV3-1 and TRBJ2-5; D remains ambiguous. The germline V gene encodes CDR1 LGHDT and CDR2 YNNKEL (reference sequence). The germline V and J ends were trimmed by 1 base and 1 base, with 10 bases remaining between them. The CDR3 covers 15 residues. In DNA form, the CDR3 reads TGTGCCAGCAGCCAAGGGGTGCCCGGCCAAGAGACCCAGTACTTC. Translating gives CASSQGVPGQETQYF.

This rearrangement joins TRBV11-2 to TRBJ1-2; D perhaps matches TRBD1 (5 bases). The CDR3 sequence is 14 residues long. Germline V gives CDR1 SGHAT, CDR2 FQNNGV. The V gene lost 5 bases and the J gene lost 8 bases, with 18 bases spanning the gap. In DNA, the CDR3 is TGTGCCAGCAGCGCAGATCTGAAGGGGTTCGGCTACACCTTC. As protein: CASSADLKGFGYTF.

This chain uses TRBV29-1 with TRBJ2-7; D gene uncertain. CDR3 length: 11 residues. From germline, CDR1 is SQVTM and CDR2 ANQGSEA. Trimming took 4 bases from V and 1 from J, leaving 5 bases between them. The CDR3 loop reads CSVVRSYEQYF. The CDR3 coding sequence is TGCAGCGTTGTTAGGTCCTACGAGCAGTACTTC.

The chain couples TRBV20-1 to TRBJ1-1, with D maybe TRBD1 (5 bases). Germline CDR1 reads DFQATT; CDR2 reads SNEGSKA (reference sequence). The V end lost 6 bases, the J end lost 10 bases, and 15 bases lay between the germline ends. This CDR3 comprises 11 residues. CDR3 sequence (DNA): TGCAGTGCGCGGCTCGGGCAGGGAGCTTTCTTT. It specifies CSARLGQGAFF.

This clonotype has a handful of counts. V usage is TRBV18 and J usage is TRBJ2-6, with a possible D match to TRBD1 (6 bases). The CDR3 contains 16 residues. In germline, CDR1 is KGHSH, CDR2 LQKENI. V was cut by 1 base and J by 0 bases, with 7 bases left in between. The CDR3 sequence: CASSPRTASGANVLTF. The CDR3 DNA reads as TGTGCCAGCTCACCACGGACAGCCTCTGGGGCCAACGTCCTGACTTTC.

The rearrangement uses TRBV5-1 and TRBJ1-1; 10 bases match TRBD1. The germline CDR1 and CDR2 sequences are SGHRS and YFSETQ. This CDR3 has 18 residues. Losses at the gene ends were 0 bases for V and 0 bases for J; bases not matched to a gene: 8. The CDR3 DNA follows: TGCGCCAGCAGCTTGGTTCGCCGGGACAGGGGCATGAACACTGAAGCTTTCTTT. Protein product: CASSLVRRDRGMNTEAFF.

V usage is TRBV7-2 and J usage is TRBJ2-7; 8 positions match TRBD2. The V and J ends lost 5 bases and 5 bases, in that order; junction bases with no gene match: 5. Germline V gene sequence: CDR1 SGHTA, CDR2 FQGNSA. This CDR3 has 13 amino acids. CDR3 bases: TGTGCCAGCAGCCCACCCGGGAGGGACGAGCAGTACTTC. Translating gives CASSPPGRDEQYF.

In its sample, this clonotype was seen a few times. The chain links TRBV7-8 to TRBJ2-7; 7 nucleotides line up with TRBD1. The V gene's germline CDR1 is SGHVS and CDR2 FQNEAQ. The V gene end was trimmed by 2 bases and the J gene end by 0 bases; junction bases not matched to a gene: 7. The CDR3 length is 16 residues. CDR3 DNA sequence: TGTGCCAGCAGCTTACTCCGGACAGGCAACTCCTACGAGCAGTACTTC. The encoded protein is CASSLLRTGNSYEQYF. The full variable domain, completed using reference TRBV7-8 and TRBJ2-7, is GAGVSQSPRYKVAKRGQDVALRCDPISGHVSLFWYQQALGQGPEFLTYFQNEAQLDKSGLPSDRFFAERPEGSVSTLKIQRTQQEDSAVYLCASSLLRTGNSYEQYFGPGTRLTVT.

The table lists this clonotype with a few counts. The chain employs TRBV7-9 and TRBJ1-1; no firm D call. The length of the CDR3 is 13 residues. Trimming removed 2 bases from V and 3 bases from J, with 7 bases in between. Germline CDR1 is SEHNR and CDR2 is FQNEAQ (reference sequence). The CDR3 DNA follows: TGTGCCAGCAGCTTAAAGGTCGACACTGAAGCTTTCTTT. As protein: CASSLKVDTEAFF.

This clonotype was detected only a few times. This chain links TRBV12-3 or TRBV12-4 with TRBJ1-5; no firm D call. The CDR3 contains 15 residues. V lost 4 bases and J lost 4, with 14 bases in between. The CDR3 nucleotides read TGTGCCAGCAGTTCCCCCCCGACCCAGAATCAGCCCCAGCATTTT. This gives the protein CASSSPPTQNQPQHF.

The chain has TRBV7-9 and TRBJ2-7; TRBD1 might be the D (6 bases). Trimming left V 3 bases short and J 6 bases short, with 6 bases between. Germline V lookup: CDR1 SEHNR, CDR2 FQNEAQ (reference sequence). This CDR3 is built from 11 residues. The DNA of the CDR3 is TGTGCCAGCAGCTTCAGGGGCGAGCAGTACTTC. Translation gives CASSFRGEQYF.

This clonotype has just a few counts. The V and J genes are TRBV29-1 and TRBJ1-2, with D perhaps matching TRBD1 (6 bases). Germline assignment: CDR1 SQVTM and CDR2 ANQGSEA. The CDR3 extends over 13 amino acids. V lost 7 bases to trimming and J lost 5 bases, with 17 bases between them. The chain's CDR3 is CSAYREEGYGYTF. CDR3 DNA sequence: TGCAGCGCCTACAGGGAGGAGGGGTATGGCTACACCTTC.

V gene TRBV11-2 combines with J gene TRBJ1-5, with D hard to call. This CDR3 spans 17 amino acids. Between the trimmed V and J ends, which lost 0 bases and 5 bases, there was a span of 17 bases. Germline V gene lookup returns CDR1 SGHAT and CDR2 FQNNGV. The CDR3 loop reads CASSLEAGTISYQPQHF. The CDR3 coding sequence is TGTGCCAGCAGCTTAGAGGCAGGAACAATCTCCTATCAGCCCCAGCATTTT.

The table lists this clonotype with a few counts. The CDR3 loop is CASSYGRAVGEQFF. The CDR3 nucleotides are TGTGCCAGCAGTTACGGGAGGGCAGTCGGTGAGCAGTTCTTC. The V gene is TRBV12-3 or TRBV12-4, the J gene TRBJ2-1; 8 bases match TRBD2. V lost 4 bases and J lost 9; bases outside the gene matches: 8. The CDR3 consists of 14 residues.

This clonotype was picked up many times. J is TRBJ2-7 and V is TRBV7-6, with no clear D. V was clipped by 4 bases and J by 1 base, with 11 bases between them. The CDR3 consists of 14 residues. Germline V gene data show CDR1 as SGHVS and CDR2 as FNYEAQ. CDR3 sequence: CASSSRRESYEQYF. DNA of the CDR3: TGTGCCAGCAGCTCCCGACGTGAATCCTACGAGCAGTACTTC.

This clonotype was counted many times. The gene calls are TRBV27 and TRBJ2-1; the D gene could be TRBD1 or TRBD2 (5 bases each). CDR1 MNHEY and CDR2 SMNVEV come from the germline V gene (reference sequence). The CDR3 runs 13 residues. The V and J ends lost 1 base and 9 bases respectively, with 10 bases between them. The CDR3 DNA reads as TGTGCCAGCAGTTTATGGGACCGCGGTGAGCAGTTCTTC. This translates into CASSLWDRGEQFF.

Many counts were recorded for this clonotype. J is TRBJ1-3 and V is TRBV7-2; 10 bases are a match to TRBD1. CDR1 and CDR2 (germline): SGHTA, FQGNSA. This CDR3 is 17 amino acids long. Trimming removed 0 bases from V and 7 bases from J; junction bases left unmatched: 9. The CDR3 DNA sequence: TGTGCCAGCAGCTTAGCGGGGACAGGGGTTTTATGGAACACCATATATTTT. Amino acids: CASSLAGTGVLWNTIYF.

This clonotype was seen many times. This chain joins TRBV19 and TRBJ2-1, with D perhaps TRBD1 (5 bases). The germline V and J ends were trimmed by 4 bases and 5 bases, with 12 bases remaining between them. Germline V gives CDR1 LNHDA, CDR2 SQIVND (reference sequence). This CDR3 comprises 14 residues. CDR3 loop: CASSRRQLNNEQFF. CDR3 nucleotide sequence: TGTGCCAGTAGTAGGAGACAGCTTAACAATGAGCAGTTCTTC.

A few counts support this clonotype. The genes are TRBV19 and TRBJ1-1; the match to TRBD1 covers 7 bases. The V gene's germline CDR1 is LNHDA and CDR2 SQIVND (reference sequence). With 6 bases clipped from V and 5 bases from J, the junction kept 15 bases outside the gene matches. This CDR3 contains 16 residues. The CDR3 reads CASSPQGGQRETEAFF. The CDR3 nucleotides are TGTGCCAGTAGCCCTCAGGGGGGACAAAGGGAGACTGAAGCTTTCTTT.

The CDR3 DNA reads as TGTGCCAGCAGCCTAGACAGGGGATTCTACAATGAGCAGTTCTTC. It codes for CASSLDRGFYNEQFF. The chain recombines TRBV7-6 with TRBJ2-1; 8 positions match TRBD1. The CDR3 consists of 15 residues. Looked up from germline, CDR1 is SGHVS and CDR2 is FNYEAQ. After removal of 5 bases from V and 3 bases from J, the junction contained 6 bases not matched to a gene. Drawing the rest from reference TRBV7-6 and TRBJ2-1, the complete variable domain is GAGVSQSPRYKVTKRGQDVALRCDPISGHVSLYWYRQALGQGPEFLTYFNYEAQQDKSGLPNDRFSAERPEGSISTLTIQRTEQRDSAMYRCASSLDRGFYNEQFFGPGTRLTVL.

This clonotype was detected only a few times. Here the CDR3 DNA reads TGCAGTGCCCGGGGGGGACAAAGCTCCTACGAGCAGTACTTC. Translated: CSARGGQSSYEQYF. The J gene is TRBJ2-7, the V gene TRBV29-1; TRBD2 matches at 8 bases. CDR1 SQVTM and CDR2 ANQGSEA come from the germline V gene. This CDR3 has 14 residues.

This clonotype was seen repeatedly, ten times or more. The chain joins TRBV4-1 to TRBJ1-2, with D hard to call. Per germline, CDR1 MGHRA and CDR2 YSYEKL. Between the trimmed V and J ends, which lost 0 bases and 8 bases, there was a span of 13 bases. This CDR3 region has 14 residues. CDR3 sequence reads: CASSQDRGLGGYTF. The CDR3 DNA sequence: TGCGCCAGCAGCCAAGATAGAGGGTTGGGAGGCTACACCTTC.

The chain employs TRBV4-3 and TRBJ2-3; 7 bases match TRBD1. CDR1 is LGHNA and CDR2 is YSLEER in the germline V gene. The CDR3 contains 15 residues. The ends lost 4 bases at V and 5 bases at J; junction bases unmatched: 9. The CDR3 DNA reads as TGCGCCAGCAGCCTCGCCAGGGGGTTTAAAGATACGCAGTATTTT. Its protein product is CASSLARGFKDTQYF.

The rearrangement links TRBV7-2 to TRBJ2-3; possible D gene TRBD2, 6 bases. From germline, CDR1 is SGHTA and CDR2 FQGNSA. V was clipped by 5 bases and J by 3 bases, with 21 bases between them. The CDR3 runs 17 residues. The CDR3 bases are TGTGCCAGCAGCCACCCGGGAGCGGGCTCCTGGACAGATACGCAGTATTTT. Its protein is CASSHPGAGSWTDTQYF.

The chain combines TRBV7-2 with TRBJ2-7, with 7 bases that match TRBD2. With V trimmed by 4 bases and J by 6 bases, 6 bases remained unmatched. The CDR3 covers 13 residues. CDR1 is SGHTA and CDR2 is FQGNSA in the germline V gene. CDR3 bases: TGTGCCAGCAGCTCCTCGAGGGAGGGCGAGCAGTACTTC. It translates to CASSSSREGEQYF.

This chain uses TRBV7-6 with TRBJ2-7; TRBD2 matches 10 bases. CDR3 length: 17 residues. The V and J ends lost 1 base and 3 bases, in that order; junction bases with no gene match: 9. The germline gives CDR1 SGHVS, CDR2 FNYEAQ. The CDR3 sequence is CASSLESSSSGGYEQYF. The CDR3 bases are TGTGCCAGCAGCTTAGAGTCCTCCTCTAGCGGGGGCTACGAGCAGTACTTC.

This clonotype has more than one count but fewer than ten. One end of the junction does not line up with germline, which may come from a read error. The chain is built from TRBV7-7 and TRBJ2-3; possibly TRBD2 for D (5 bases). The CDR3 has 14 amino acids. Germline CDR1 and CDR2: SSHAT and FNYEAQ (reference sequence). CDR3 loop: CASSRGRGGDTQYF. The CDR3 nucleotides read TGTGCTAGCAGCCGAGGCCGCGGCGGGGATACGCAGTATTTT.